This section outlines one T cell receptor (beta chain) sequence together with its context. The sample originates from a study of shared clonotypes between healthy human individuals. V lost 4 bases and J 7 bases, leaving 15 bases between the germline ends. This CDR3 spans 14 amino acids. Germline V CDR1 and CDR2: SGHNT, YYREEE (reference sequence). Naive CD8 cells, CD45RO-negative and positively selected for CCR7, excluded terminally differentiated effector memory CD45RA+ cells. Repertoires were generated with immunoSEQ multiplex PCR, while TCRdb's copy carries only in-frame clones and drops some. The repertoire holds fewer than 800,000 clones, around 92% seen once, with roughly 24% in the top ten.

This receptor was identified in a man under 40 in good health. This chain uses TRBV5-4 with TRBJ2-1; possibly TRBD2 for D (5 bases). Material: naive CD8+ T cells sorted from blood. CDR3 in DNA: TGTGCCAGCAGCCCTGGGCTAGCATGGAATGAGCAGTTCTTC. Translating gives CASSPGLAWNEQFF.